These T cell receptor beta chains were read from a single sample in a study of shared clonotypes between healthy human individuals. Some clones are missing from TCRdb's copy, which holds only in-frame ones; the method was immunoSEQ multiplex PCR. The table lists roughly 1.4 million clones, about 98.5% of them singletons. Source material: naive CD4+ T cells sorted from blood. These receptors all come from a man aged 25-45 years in good health. The CDR3 runs from the conserved cysteine through the conserved F or W. The order of the fields is J gene, D gene, clone size, V gene, CDR3 DNA, CDR3 protein. D genes are given only for firm matches. Rows may omit the clone size; those that give it use once, few, many or a size class.

TRBJ1-2	NA	NA	TRBV28	TGTGCCAGCAGTTTGCTCACAGAAGGCTACACCTTC	CASSLLTEGYTF
TRBJ1-2	TRBD1	NA	TRBV15	TGTGCCACCAGCAGAGTGGCAGGGGGCTCGAATGGCTACACCTTC	CATSRVAGGSNGYTF
TRBJ2-7	TRBD1	NA	TRBV28	TGTGCCAGCAGCCGTCAGACAGGGAGCTACGAGCAGTACTTC	CASSRQTGSYEQYF
TRBJ2-1	NA	NA	TRBV20-1	TGCAGTGCTAGGGTCAATGAGCAGTTCTTC	CSARVNEQFF
TRBJ1-1	NA	once	TRBV29-1	TGCAGCGTTGAAATAGGAAACAGTAAAGCTTTCTTT	CSVEIGNSKAFF
TRBJ2-2	TRBD1	NA	TRBV4-3	TGCGCCAGCAGCCAAGATTCGGGACAGTTCTCCACCGGGGAGCTGTTTTTT	CASSQDSGQFSTGELFF
TRBJ2-5	NA	NA	TRBV7-2	TGTGCCAGCAGCTTACAGCGGGCTTTCCAAGAGACCCAGTACTTC	CASSLQRAFQETQYF
TRBJ2-3	TRBD1	NA	TRBV5-6	TGTGCCAGCAGCTTGCGAAGGACAGGGTCGACAGATACGCAGTATTTT	CASSLRRTGSTDTQYF
TRBJ2-7	TRBD2	NA	TRBV7-2	TGTGCCAGCAGCCCAAGCGGGAGTGTTTACGAGCAGTACTTC	CASSPSGSVYEQYF
TRBJ2-7	NA	NA	TRBV5-1	TGCGCCAGCAGCTTGGTTGTCGGAACCTACGAGCAGTACTTC	CASSLVVGTYEQYF
TRBJ2-7	NA	NA	TRBV9	TGTGCCAGCAGCCTAACCGGGGAGGCCTACGAGCAGTACTTC	CASSLTGEAYEQYF
TRBJ2-7	TRBD2	NA	TRBV28	TGTGCCAGCAGCGGCCCGGGACTAGCGGGGATAAGCTCCTACGAGCAGTACTTC	CASSGPGLAGISSYEQYF
TRBJ1-4	NA	NA	TRBV19	TGTGCCAGTAGTGTCCGGGGCCAGTCTGCAACTAATGAAAAACTGTTTTTT	CASSVRGQSATNEKLFF
TRBJ2-6	NA	NA	TRBV6-4	TGTGCCAGCAGTGACTCGCAGAGGTCCCACTCTGGGGCCAACGTCCTGACTTTC	CASSDSQRSHSGANVLTF
TRBJ2-5	NA	NA	TRBV11-2	TGTGCCAGCAGCCTTAACAGGGCTCAGGAGACCCAGTACTTC	CASSLNRAQETQYF
TRBJ2-1	NA	NA	TRBV6-1	TGTGCCAGCAGGAACTCTATCAACTACAATGAGCAGTTCTTC	CASRNSINYNEQFF
TRBJ2-7	TRBD2	once	TRBV6-5	TGTGCCAGCAGTCCCGGGACTAGTCTGTACGAGCAGTACTTC	CASSPGTSLYEQYF
TRBJ1-5	NA	NA	TRBV25-1	TGTGCCAGCAGTGGTGGGGGTGCTCAGCCCCAGCATTTT	CASSGGGAQPQHF
TRBJ1-1	NA	NA	TRBV11-1	TGTGCCAGCAGCTTTACCGGGGTGAGGAACACTGAAGCTTTCTTT	CASSFTGVRNTEAFF